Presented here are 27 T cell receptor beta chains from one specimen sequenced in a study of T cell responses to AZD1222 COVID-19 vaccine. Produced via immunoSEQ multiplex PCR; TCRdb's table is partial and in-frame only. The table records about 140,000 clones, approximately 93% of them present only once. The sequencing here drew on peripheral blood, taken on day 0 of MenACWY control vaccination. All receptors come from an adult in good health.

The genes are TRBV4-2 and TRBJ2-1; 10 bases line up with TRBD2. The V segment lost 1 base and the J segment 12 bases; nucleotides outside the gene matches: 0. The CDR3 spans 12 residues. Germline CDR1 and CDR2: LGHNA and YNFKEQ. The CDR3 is CASSQGTSGQFF. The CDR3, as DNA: TGTGCCAGCAGCCAAGGGACTAGCGGGCAGTTCTTC.

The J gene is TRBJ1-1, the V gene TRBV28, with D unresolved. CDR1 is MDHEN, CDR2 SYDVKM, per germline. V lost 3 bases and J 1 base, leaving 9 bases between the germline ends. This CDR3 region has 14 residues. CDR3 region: CASSFHRGNTEAFF. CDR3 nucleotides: TGTGCCAGCAGTTTCCACCGGGGGAACACTGAAGCTTTCTTT. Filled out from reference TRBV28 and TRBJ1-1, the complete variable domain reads DVKVTQSSRYLVKRTGEKVFLECVQDMDHENMFWYRQDPGLGLRLIYFSYDVKMKEKGDIPEGYSVSREKKERFSLILESASTNQTSMYLCASSFHRGNTEAFFGQGTRLTVV.

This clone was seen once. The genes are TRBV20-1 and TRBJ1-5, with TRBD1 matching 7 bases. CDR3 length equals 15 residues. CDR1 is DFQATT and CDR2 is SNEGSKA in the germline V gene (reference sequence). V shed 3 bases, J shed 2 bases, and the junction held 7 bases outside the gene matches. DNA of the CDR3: TGCAGTGCTAGTAACCGACAGGGTGGCAATCAGCCCCAGCATTTT. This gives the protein CSASNRQGGNQPQHF.

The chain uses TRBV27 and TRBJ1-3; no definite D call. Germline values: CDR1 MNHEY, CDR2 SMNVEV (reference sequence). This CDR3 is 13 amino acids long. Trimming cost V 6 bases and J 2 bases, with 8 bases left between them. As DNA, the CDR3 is TGTGCCAGCAGCCGATTGCCTGGAAACACCATATATTTT. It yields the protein CASSRLPGNTIYF.

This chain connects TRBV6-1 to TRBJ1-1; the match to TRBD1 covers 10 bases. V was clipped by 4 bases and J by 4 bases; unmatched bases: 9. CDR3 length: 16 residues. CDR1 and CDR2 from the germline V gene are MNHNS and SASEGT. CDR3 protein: CASSAETGGVATEAFF. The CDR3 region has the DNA TGTGCCAGCAGTGCTGAGACAGGGGGCGTTGCCACTGAAGCTTTCTTT.

The CDR3 DNA is TGTGCCAGCAGCTTCGTGAGGGGGGGAGGTGATAATGAGCAGTTCTTC. Its translation is CASSFVRGGGDNEQFF. The chain uses TRBV7-9 and TRBJ2-1; a weak D match, TRBD2 (7 bases). Trimming cost V 3 bases and J 7 bases, with 19 bases left between them. This CDR3 has 16 residues. CDR1 is SEHNR, CDR2 FQNEAQ, per germline (reference sequence).

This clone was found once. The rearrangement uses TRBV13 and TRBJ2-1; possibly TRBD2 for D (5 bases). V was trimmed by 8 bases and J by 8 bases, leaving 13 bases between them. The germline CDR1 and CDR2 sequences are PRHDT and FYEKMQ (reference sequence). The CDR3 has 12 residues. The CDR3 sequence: CASSRRLYEQFF. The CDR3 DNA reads TGTGCCAGCTCCAGGCGACTATATGAGCAGTTCTTC.

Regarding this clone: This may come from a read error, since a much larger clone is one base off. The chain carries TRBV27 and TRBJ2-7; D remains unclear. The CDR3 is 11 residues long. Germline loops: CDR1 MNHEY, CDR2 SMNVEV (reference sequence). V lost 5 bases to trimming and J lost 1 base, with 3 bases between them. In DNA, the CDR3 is TGTGCCAGCAGTCCTTCCTACGAGCAGTACTTC. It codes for CASSPSYEQYF.

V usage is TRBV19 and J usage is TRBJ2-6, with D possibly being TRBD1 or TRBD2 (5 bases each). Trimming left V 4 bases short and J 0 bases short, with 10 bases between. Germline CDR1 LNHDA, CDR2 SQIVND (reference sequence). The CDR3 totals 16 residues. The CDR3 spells CASSTGTDSGANVLTF. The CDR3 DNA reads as TGTGCCAGTAGTACCGGGACGGACTCTGGGGCCAACGTCCTGACTTTC. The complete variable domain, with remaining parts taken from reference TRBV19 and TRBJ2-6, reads DGGITQSPKYLFRKEGQNVTLSCEQNLNHDAMYWYRQDPGQGLRLIYYSQIVNDFQKGDIAEGYSVSREKKESFPLTVTSAQKNPTAFYLCASSTGTDSGANVLTFGAGSRLTVL.

DNA of the CDR3: TGTGCCACACAAGGACACCAAGAGACCCAGTACTTC. Residues: CATQGHQETQYF. The rearrangement links TRBV19 to TRBJ2-5; D is ambiguous. V dropped 10 bases and J dropped 0 bases, with 9 bases sitting between them. Germline V lookup: CDR1 LNHDA, CDR2 SQIVND (reference sequence). This CDR3 comprises 12 residues.

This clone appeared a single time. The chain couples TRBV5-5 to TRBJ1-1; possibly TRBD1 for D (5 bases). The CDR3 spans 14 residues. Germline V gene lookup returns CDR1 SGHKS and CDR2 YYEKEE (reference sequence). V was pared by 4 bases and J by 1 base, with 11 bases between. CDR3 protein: CASSPGRENTEAFF. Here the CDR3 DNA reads TGTGCCAGCAGCCCGGGGCGGGAGAACACTGAAGCTTTCTTT.

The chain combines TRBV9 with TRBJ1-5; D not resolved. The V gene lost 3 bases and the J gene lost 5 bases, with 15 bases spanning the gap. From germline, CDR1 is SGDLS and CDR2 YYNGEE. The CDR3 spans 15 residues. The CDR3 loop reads CASSEGVWNYQPQHF. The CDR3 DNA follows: TGTGCCAGCAGCGAGGGAGTATGGAACTATCAGCCCCAGCATTTT.

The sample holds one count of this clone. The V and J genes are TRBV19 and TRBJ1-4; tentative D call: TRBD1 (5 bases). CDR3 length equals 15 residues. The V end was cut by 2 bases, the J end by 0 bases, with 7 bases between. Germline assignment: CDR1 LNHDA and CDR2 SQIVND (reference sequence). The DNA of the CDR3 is TGTGCCAGTAGTATAAGGGGAGCAACTAATGAAAAACTGTTTTTT. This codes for CASSIRGATNEKLFF.

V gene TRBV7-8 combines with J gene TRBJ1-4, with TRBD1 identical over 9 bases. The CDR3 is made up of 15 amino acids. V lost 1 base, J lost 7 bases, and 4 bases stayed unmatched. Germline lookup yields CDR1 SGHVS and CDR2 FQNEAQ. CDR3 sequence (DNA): TGTGCCAGCAGCTTAGAGGGACAGGGTGGTGAAAAACTGTTTTTT. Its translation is CASSLEGQGGEKLFF.

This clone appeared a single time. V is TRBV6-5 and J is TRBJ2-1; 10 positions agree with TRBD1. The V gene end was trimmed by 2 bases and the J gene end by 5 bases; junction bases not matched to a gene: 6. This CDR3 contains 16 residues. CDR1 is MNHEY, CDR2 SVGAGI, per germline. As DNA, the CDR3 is TGTGCCAGCAGTTACCTGGGACAGGGGATAGACAATGAGCAGTTCTTC. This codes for CASSYLGQGIDNEQFF.

The CDR3: CASSFAGTGAYGYTF. The DNA for the CDR3 is TGTGCCAGCAGCTTTGCAGGGACAGGGGCGTATGGCTACACCTTC. V gene TRBV7-2 combines with J gene TRBJ1-2; 10 nucleotides agree with TRBD1. The germline V gene has CDR1 SGHTA and CDR2 FQGNSA. The CDR3 is 15 amino acids. The junction had 6 bases not matched to a gene; V was cut back by 3 bases and J by 5 bases.

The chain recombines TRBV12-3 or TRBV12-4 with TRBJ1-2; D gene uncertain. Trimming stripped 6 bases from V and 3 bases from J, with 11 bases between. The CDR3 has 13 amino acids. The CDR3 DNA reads TGTGCCAGCAGCCTAGGACGGGACTATGGCTACACCTTC. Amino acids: CASSLGRDYGYTF.

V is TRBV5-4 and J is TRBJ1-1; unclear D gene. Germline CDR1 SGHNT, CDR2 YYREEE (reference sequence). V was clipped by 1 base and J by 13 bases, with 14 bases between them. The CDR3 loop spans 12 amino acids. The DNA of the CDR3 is TGTGCCAGCAGCTTGATCCCATCTCGTGTTTTCTTT. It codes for CASSLIPSRVFF.

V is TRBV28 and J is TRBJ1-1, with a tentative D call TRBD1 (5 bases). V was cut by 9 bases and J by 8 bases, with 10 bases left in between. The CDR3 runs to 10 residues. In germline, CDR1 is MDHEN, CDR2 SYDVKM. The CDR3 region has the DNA TGTGCCAGTCAAGCAGGGGAAGCTTTCTTT. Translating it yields CASQAGEAFF.

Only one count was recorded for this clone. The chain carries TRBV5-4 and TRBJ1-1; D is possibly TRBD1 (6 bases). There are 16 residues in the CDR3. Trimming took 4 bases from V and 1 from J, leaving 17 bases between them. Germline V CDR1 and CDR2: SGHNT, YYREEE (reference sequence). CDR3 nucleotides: TGTGCCAGCAGCCGTAACCCGGGACATAAGAACACTGAAGCTTTCTTT. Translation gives CASSRNPGHKNTEAFF.

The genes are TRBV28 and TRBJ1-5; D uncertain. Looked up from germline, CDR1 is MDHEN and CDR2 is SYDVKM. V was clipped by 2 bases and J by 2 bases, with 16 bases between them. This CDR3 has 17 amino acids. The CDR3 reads CASSLPGGEVGNQPQHF. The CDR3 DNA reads TGTGCCAGCAGTTTACCGGGCGGGGAAGTCGGCAATCAGCCCCAGCATTTT.

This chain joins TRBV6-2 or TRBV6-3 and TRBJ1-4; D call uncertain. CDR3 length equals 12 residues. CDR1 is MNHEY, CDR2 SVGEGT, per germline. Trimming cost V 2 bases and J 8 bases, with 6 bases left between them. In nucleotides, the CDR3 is TGTGCCAGCAGTTACGGTCAGGAAAAACTGTTTTTT. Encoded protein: CASSYGQEKLFF.

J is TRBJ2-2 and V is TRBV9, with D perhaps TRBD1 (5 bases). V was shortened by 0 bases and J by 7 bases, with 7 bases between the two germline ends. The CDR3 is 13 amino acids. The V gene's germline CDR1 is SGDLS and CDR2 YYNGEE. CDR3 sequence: CASSVAGHGELFF. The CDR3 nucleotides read TGTGCCAGCAGCGTAGCTGGACACGGGGAGCTGTTTTTT. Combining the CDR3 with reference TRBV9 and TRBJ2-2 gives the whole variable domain DSGVTQTPKHLITATGQRVTLRCSPRSGDLSVYWYQQSLDQGLQFLIQYYNGEERAKGNILERFSAQQFPDLHSELNLSSLELGDSALYFCASSVAGHGELFFGEGSRLTVL.

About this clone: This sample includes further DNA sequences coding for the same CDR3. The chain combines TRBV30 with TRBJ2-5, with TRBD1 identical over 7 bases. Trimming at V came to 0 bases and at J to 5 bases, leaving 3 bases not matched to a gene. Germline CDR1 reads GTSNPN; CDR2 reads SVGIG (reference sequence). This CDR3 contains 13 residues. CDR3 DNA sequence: TGTGCCTGGAGTGTAGGGGGCAAGGAGACCCAGTACTTC. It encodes CAWSVGGKETQYF. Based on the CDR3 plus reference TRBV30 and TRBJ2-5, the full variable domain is SQTIHQWPATLVQPVGSPLSLECTVEGTSNPNLYWYRQAAGRGLQLLFYSVGIGQISSEVPQNLSASRPQDRQFILSSKKLLLSDSGFYLCAWSVGGKETQYFGPGTRLLVL.

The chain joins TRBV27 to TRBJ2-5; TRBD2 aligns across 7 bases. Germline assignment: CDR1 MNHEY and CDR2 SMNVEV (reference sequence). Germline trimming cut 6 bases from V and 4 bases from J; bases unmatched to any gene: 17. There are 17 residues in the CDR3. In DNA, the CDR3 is TGTGCCAGCAGAGTAGTGTGGGACGGGAGGAGAGGAGAGACCCAGTACTTC. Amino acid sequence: CASRVVWDGRRGETQYF.

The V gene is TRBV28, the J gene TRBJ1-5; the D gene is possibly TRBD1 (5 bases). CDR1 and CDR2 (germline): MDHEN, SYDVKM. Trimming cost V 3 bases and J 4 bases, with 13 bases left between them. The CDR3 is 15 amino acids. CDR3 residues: CASSFSWGENQPQHF. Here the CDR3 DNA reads TGTGCCAGCAGTTTCAGTTGGGGGGAGAATCAGCCCCAGCATTTT. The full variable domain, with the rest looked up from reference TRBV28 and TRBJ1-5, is DVKVTQSSRYLVKRTGEKVFLECVQDMDHENMFWYRQDPGLGLRLIYFSYDVKMKEKGDIPEGYSVSREKKERFSLILESASTNQTSMYLCASSFSWGENQPQHFGDGTRLSIL.

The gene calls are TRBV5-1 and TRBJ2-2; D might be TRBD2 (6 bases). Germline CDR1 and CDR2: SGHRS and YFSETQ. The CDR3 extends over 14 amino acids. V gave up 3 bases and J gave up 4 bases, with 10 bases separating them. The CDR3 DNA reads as TGCGCCAGCAGCTCGGAGGGACTCACCGGGGAGCTGTTTTTT. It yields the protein CASSSEGLTGELFF.